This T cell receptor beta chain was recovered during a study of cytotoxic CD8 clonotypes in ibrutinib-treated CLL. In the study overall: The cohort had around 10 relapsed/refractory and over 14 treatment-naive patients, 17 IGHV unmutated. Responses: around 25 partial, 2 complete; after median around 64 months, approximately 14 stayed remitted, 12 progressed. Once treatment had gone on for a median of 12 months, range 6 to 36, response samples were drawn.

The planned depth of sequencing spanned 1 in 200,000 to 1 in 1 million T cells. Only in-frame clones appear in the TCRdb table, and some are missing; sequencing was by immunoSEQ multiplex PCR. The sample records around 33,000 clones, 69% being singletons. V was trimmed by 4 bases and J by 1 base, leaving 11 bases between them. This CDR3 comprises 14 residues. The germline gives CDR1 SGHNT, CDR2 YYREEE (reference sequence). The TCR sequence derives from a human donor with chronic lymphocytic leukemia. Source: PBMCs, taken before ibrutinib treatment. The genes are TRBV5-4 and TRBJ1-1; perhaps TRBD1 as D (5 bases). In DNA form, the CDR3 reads TGTGCCAGCAGCCCGGGACGGACGAACACTGAAGCTTTCTTT. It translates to CASSPGRTNTEAFF.